This T cell receptor (beta chain) was profiled in a study of vaccination and CD4 T cells after COVID-19. Study in general: Investigators drew the post-COVID samples a median about 98 days after diagnosis, with a range of 35 to 161. Post-vaccination samples were procured at a median of approximately 70 days following dose two (range 14 to 241).

The study's findings and limits: Of the reactive clones in convalescent patients, a median about 85% showed up only post-vaccination.

Treatment of the sample: approximately 9-day PBMC culture with coronavirus spike peptide pools or control peptides (ViraFEST assay). Samples of CD4+ T cells were obtained from the unexposed donor before the COVID-19 pandemic (2011-2018). This CDR3 region has 13 residues. Trimming shortened V by 6 bases and J by 2 bases, and 9 bases separated the two germline ends. CDR1 is KGHDR and CDR2 is SFDVKD in the germline V gene. This clonotype was seen a few times. Its antigen is not identified. Oncomine TCR Beta short-read sequencing was applied to DNA from cultured CD4+ T cells. Genomic DNA was isolated from CD4+ T cells that had been cultured. TCRdb redid the calling of the PCR reads with MiXCR, one entry per CDR3 protein. The table lists several thousand distinct CDR3 sequences, over 40% of them singletons.

Sequencing was done on a sample of CD4+ T cells from blood, cultured in vitro. This sequence was found in a human donor in good health. The chain has TRBV24-1 and TRBJ2-5, with unresolved D. DNA for the CDR3: TGTGCCACCAGTCGTAGATCTCAAGAGACCCAGTACTTC. Translating it yields CATSRRSQETQYF.